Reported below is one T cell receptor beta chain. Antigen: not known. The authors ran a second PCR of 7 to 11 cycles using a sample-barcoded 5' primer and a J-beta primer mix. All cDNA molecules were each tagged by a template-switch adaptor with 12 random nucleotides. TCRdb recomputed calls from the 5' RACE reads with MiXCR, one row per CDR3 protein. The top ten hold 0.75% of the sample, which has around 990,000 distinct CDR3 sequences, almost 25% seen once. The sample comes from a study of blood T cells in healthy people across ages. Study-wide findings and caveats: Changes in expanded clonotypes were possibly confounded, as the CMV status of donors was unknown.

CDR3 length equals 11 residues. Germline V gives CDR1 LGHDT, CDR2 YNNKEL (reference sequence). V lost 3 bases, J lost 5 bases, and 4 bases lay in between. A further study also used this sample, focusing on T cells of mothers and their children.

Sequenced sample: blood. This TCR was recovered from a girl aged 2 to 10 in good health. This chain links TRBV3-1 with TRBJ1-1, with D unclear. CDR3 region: CASSHRTEAFF. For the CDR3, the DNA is TGTGCCAGCAGCCACAGGACTGAAGCTTTCTTT.